This TCR beta chain was sequenced in a study of blood T cell repertoires in COVID-19. Whole-study context: Sources were T cells, B-cell-depleted T cells, or PBMCs; the material itself was cDNA or gDNA.

As handled by the study authors: It was from reference gene primer amplification that nucleated cell counts were estimated. This table comes from immunoSEQ multiplex PCR, and its TCRdb copy is limited to in-frame clones, with some not included. The DNA was the basis for D and trimming; V, J and clone size are from that table. Here the sample spans about 260,000 clones, around nine tenths being singletons. Sequencing used peripheral blood. The sequence came from a middle-aged man with active or convalescent COVID-19.

CDR3: CASRPDSHEAFF. The CDR3 DNA sequence: TGTGCCAGCAGACCCGACAGTCATGAAGCTTTCTTT. The chain has TRBV7-9 and TRBJ1-1; the D gene is possibly TRBD1 (5 bases). V shed 6 bases and J shed 7 bases, with 12 bases lying between them. Per germline, CDR1 SEHNR and CDR2 FQNEAQ (reference sequence). The CDR3 is made up of 12 amino acids. Combining the CDR3 with reference TRBV7-9 and TRBJ1-1 gives the whole variable domain DTGVSQNPRHKITKRGQNVTFRCDPISEHNRLYWYRQTLGQGPEFLTYFQNEAQLEKSRLLSDRFSAERPKGSFSTLEIQRTEQGDSAMYLCASRPDSHEAFFGQGTRLTVV.